The entry that follows covers one T cell receptor (beta chain) sequence. This entry is derived from a study of blood T cell repertoires in COVID-19. Study in general: There were acute and convalescent COVID-19 samples, and they came from the United States, Italy and Spain. PBMCs, B-cell-depleted T cells, or T cells provided the cDNA or gDNA that made up the material.

CDR3 length equals 14 residues. Germline-derived CDR1 and CDR2 are SQVTM and ANQGSEA. Unmatched junction bases numbered 6, after V lost 2 bases and J lost 5 bases. Per the original data handling: Quantification of nucleated cells was approximated via reference gene primer amplification. This table comes from immunoSEQ multiplex PCR, and its TCRdb copy is limited to in-frame clones, with some not included. The V and J calls and clone size are taken from that table; D and trimming were inferred from the DNA. The profile covers 65,000 to 75,000 clones, with 82% appearing a single time and about 9.8% taken by the ten largest.

This clonotype was sampled from a woman aged 80 or over with acute or convalescent COVID-19. Sequenced sample: peripheral blood. The chain uses TRBV29-1 and TRBJ2-3, with 8 bases fitting TRBD1. The CDR3 coding sequence is TGCAGCGTTGAATCAGGGGGCGGTGGAGATACGCAGTATTTT. Its translation: CSVESGGGGDTQYF.